This T cell receptor beta chain is drawn from a study of blood T cell repertoires in COVID-19. Between the trimmed V and J ends, which lost 4 bases and 4 bases, there was a span of 26 bases. This CDR3 spans 19 amino acids. Per the germline V gene, CDR1 is SGHDN and CDR2 is FVKESK. Sequencing used immunoSEQ multiplex PCR; TCRdb keeps in-frame clones, though not all of them. This sample has 200,000 to 300,000 clones; roughly four fifths occur once, and the top ten carry roughly an eighth. The chain has TRBV14 and TRBJ2-1, with D possibly being TRBD2 (7 bases). The specimen was peripheral blood. The clonotype originates from a woman aged 60-70 years with active or convalescent COVID-19. CDR3 nucleotide sequence: TGTGCCAGCAGCCCCCAGCCCCCGGGGGGCCTTGGATCTTACAATGAGCAGTTCTTC. The encoded protein is CASSPQPPGGLGSYNEQFF.